This passage covers 32 T cell receptor beta chains from one sample sequenced in a study of monozygotic twins with inflammatory bowel disease. TCRdb reprocessed the 5' RACE reads, keeping one entry per CDR3 protein, no DNA. The sample table sets out 110,000 or so distinct CDR3 sequences. Sequencing was done on a sample of blood. The origin of the receptors is a human donor with ulcerative colitis or Crohn's disease, or a healthy co-twin of an affected twin (not recorded which).

The J gene is TRBJ2-7, the V gene TRBV28. CDR3 length equals 15 residues. Looked up from germline, CDR1 is MDHEN and CDR2 is SYDVKM. The CDR3 sequence: CASSLSHRFTYEQYF.

The V and J genes are TRBV7-3 and TRBJ2-1. Germline lookup yields CDR1 SGHTA and CDR2 FQGTGA. The CDR3 length is 13 residues. The CDR3 sequence: CASSSGLYNEQFF.

V is TRBV5-1 and J is TRBJ2-2. The V gene's germline CDR1 is SGHRS and CDR2 YFSETQ. The length of the CDR3 is 14 residues. The CDR3 protein is CASSLGVNTGELFF. Looking up the rest from reference TRBV5-1 and TRBJ2-2 gives the full variable domain: KAGVTQTPRYLIKTRGQQVTLSCSPISGHRSVSWYQQTPGQGLQFLFEYFSETQRNKGNFPGRFSGRQFSNSRSEMNVSTLELGDSALYLCASSLGVNTGELFFGEGSRLTVL.

The CDR3 protein is CASSPSTPGARPGLQYF. The chain links TRBV7-2 to TRBJ2-4; TCRdb's D call of TRBD1 is untestable without DNA. The CDR3 has 17 amino acids. Germline V gives CDR1 SGHTA, CDR2 FQGNSA.

The chain combines TRBV28 with TRBJ1-2; the D call of TRBD1 rests on TCRdb alone, since no DNA is present to check it. The germline gives CDR1 MDHEN, CDR2 SYDVKM. This CDR3 is built from 12 residues. The chain's CDR3 is CASSDRGYGYTF.

The chain has TRBV29-1 and TRBJ2-7; TCRdb proposes TRBD2, but this gene call is untestable without DNA. Germline V gives CDR1 SQVTM, CDR2 ANQGSEA. The CDR3 runs 13 residues. CDR3 in amino acids: CSVGTASTYEQYF.

This rearrangement joins TRBV7-9 to TRBJ1-2; TCRdb picks TRBD1, but there is no DNA to check that call. From germline, CDR1 is SEHNR and CDR2 FQNEAQ (reference sequence). CDR3 size: 14 residues. The CDR3 reads CASSDLLQGYGYTF.

The chain combines TRBV7-3 with TRBJ1-1; TCRdb's D call, TRBD1, is unchecked because there is no DNA. Germline-derived CDR1 and CDR2 are SGHTA and FQGTGA. The CDR3 is 14 residues long. CDR3 loop: CASSQDGGRTEAFF.

This sequence joins TRBV6-1 and TRBJ2-5; TCRdb indicates TRBD1, and absent DNA this call remains unverified. The CDR3 consists of 15 residues. Germline assignment: CDR1 MNHNS and CDR2 SASEGT. CDR3 in amino acids: CASLPAGGRGETQYF.

The chain recombines TRBV7-9 with TRBJ1-5; TCRdb calls TRBD1, which cannot be checked without DNA. The CDR3 is 13 amino acids. Germline loops: CDR1 SEHNR, CDR2 FQNEAQ (reference sequence). CDR3 in amino acids: CASCQDPGQPQHF. The full variable domain, with the rest looked up from reference TRBV7-9 and TRBJ1-5, is DTGVSQNPRHKITKRGQNVTFRCDPISEHNRLYWYRQTLGQGPEFLTYFQNEAQLEKSRLLSDRFSAERPKGSFSTLEIQRTEQGDSAMYLCASCQDPGQPQHFGDGTRLSIL.

The V gene is TRBV18, the J gene TRBJ2-7; the D call from TCRdb, TRBD1, cannot be confirmed without DNA. CDR3 length: 19 residues. Germline V CDR1 and CDR2: KGHSH, LQKENI. The CDR3 loop reads CASSPRPSVEGGYIYEQYF.

The V and J genes are TRBV20-1 and TRBJ2-2. The CDR3 is 13 residues long. Germline V gives CDR1 DFQATT, CDR2 SNEGSKA (reference sequence). CDR3 sequence: CSARDGNTGELFF.

The chain is built from TRBV5-4 and TRBJ2-1; with no DNA, the TCRdb D assignment of TRBD2 cannot be verified. CDR1 and CDR2 from the germline V gene are SGHNT and YYREEE (reference sequence). CDR3 length equals 14 residues. This CDR3 is CASSPLGEYNEQFF.

The CDR3 here is CSVDQGVGGRGDTQYF. The chain links TRBV29-1 to TRBJ2-3; absent DNA, TCRdb's TRBD1 call cannot be checked. The length of the CDR3 is 16 residues. Germline CDR1 reads SQVTM; CDR2 reads ANQGSEA.

V gene TRBV11-2 combines with J gene TRBJ2-6; absent DNA, TCRdb's TRBD2 call cannot be checked. The CDR3 runs 17 residues. Germline V gene lookup returns CDR1 SGHAT and CDR2 FQNNGV. The CDR3 reads CASSLELAGWGANVLTF.

V gene TRBV5-1 combines with J gene TRBJ2-3. This CDR3 has 13 residues. The germline V gene has CDR1 SGHRS and CDR2 YFSETQ. CDR3 sequence reads: CASSTSYTDTQYF.

The chain uses TRBV12-3 or TRBV12-4 and TRBJ1-2; the TCRdb call, TRBD1, lacks DNA for checking. The CDR3 has 14 residues. CDR3 protein: CASTGQNVAYGYTF.

The rearrangement joins TRBV7-2 to TRBJ1-1; the TCRdb call, TRBD1, lacks DNA for checking. Germline V gene sequence: CDR1 SGHTA, CDR2 FQGNSA. This CDR3 comprises 14 residues. The CDR3 spells CASSLFPRQSEAFF.

The chain employs TRBV5-4 and TRBJ1-1. The CDR3 contains 12 residues. Germline CDR1 is SGHNT and CDR2 is YYREEE (reference sequence). CDR3 amino acids: CASSGRNTEAFF.

The chain uses TRBV5-1 and TRBJ2-7; TCRdb's D gene call, TRBD1, goes unchecked for lack of DNA. The CDR3 extends over 12 amino acids. Germline V gene lookup returns CDR1 SGHRS and CDR2 YFSETQ. The CDR3 loop is CASSFGGYEQYF.

The chain recombines TRBV6-2 or TRBV6-3 with TRBJ2-7. Germline CDR1 and CDR2: MNHEY and SVGEGT. This CDR3 comprises 13 residues. The CDR3 loop is CASRQRSSYEQYF.

The rearrangement joins TRBV7-2 to TRBJ2-5; absent DNA, TCRdb's TRBD2 call cannot be checked. The CDR3 runs 15 residues. Germline CDR1 is SGHTA and CDR2 is FQGNSA. This chain's CDR3 is CASSLVPQGGETQYF.

The chain couples TRBV15 to TRBJ2-4; TCRdb lists TRBD1, though no DNA is available to test this call. The CDR3 runs 14 residues. CDR1 LNHNV and CDR2 YYDKDF come from the germline V gene (reference sequence). CDR3 sequence reads: CATSTRTDGNIQYF. Drawing the rest from reference TRBV15 and TRBJ2-4, the complete variable domain is DAMVIQNPRYQVTQFGKPVTLSCSQTLNHNVMYWYQQKSSQAPKLLFHYYDKDFNNEADTPDNFQSRRPNTSFCFLDIRSPGLGDTAMYLCATSTRTDGNIQYFGAGTRLSVL.

The gene calls are TRBV20-1 and TRBJ2-7; TCRdb proposes TRBD2, but this gene call is untestable without DNA. Per the germline V gene, CDR1 is DFQATT and CDR2 is SNEGSKA (reference sequence). The CDR3 consists of 14 residues. The CDR3 region is CSAFSGRSYHEQYF.

The genes are TRBV12-3 or TRBV12-4 and TRBJ2-1. The CDR3 runs to 16 residues. CDR3 sequence: CASSLGVFTNRNEQFF.

This chain uses TRBV4-2 with TRBJ2-7. CDR1 and CDR2 from the germline V gene are LGHNA and YNFKEQ. The CDR3 runs to 15 residues. The CDR3 here is CASSPSFTSSYEQYF.

The chain has TRBV7-7 and TRBJ2-6; TCRdb outputs TRBD1, but without DNA this stays unchecked. The CDR3 is 18 residues long. The germline V gene has CDR1 SSHAT and CDR2 FNYEAQ (reference sequence). Here the CDR3 reads CASSTRTASSLGANVLTF.

V gene TRBV5-6 combines with J gene TRBJ1-2. The germline gives CDR1 SGHDT, CDR2 YYEEEE. This CDR3 is 14 amino acids long. The CDR3 sequence: CASSFRDFNYGYTF. The variable domain in full, completed from reference TRBV5-6 and TRBJ1-2, reads DAGVTQSPTHLIKTRGQQVTLRCSPKSGHDTVSWYQQALGQGPQFIFQYYEEEERQRGNFPDRFSGHQFPNYSSELNVNALLLGDSALYLCASSFRDFNYGYTFGSGTRLTVV.

The chain carries TRBV29-1 and TRBJ1-2; the TRBD1 assignment by TCRdb is unverifiable without DNA. The CDR3 consists of 12 residues. The germline CDR1 and CDR2 sequences are SQVTM and ANQGSEA. This chain's CDR3 is CSVEDRGKGYTF.

The rearrangement uses TRBV12-3 or TRBV12-4 and TRBJ1-2. The CDR3 covers 14 residues. CDR3 loop: CASSFAGPNYGYTF.

The chain carries TRBV18 and TRBJ2-7; TCRdb's D call, TRBD2, is unchecked because there is no DNA. This CDR3 spans 14 amino acids. The germline V gene encodes CDR1 KGHSH and CDR2 LQKENI. The CDR3 region is CASSPARPGDEQYF.

The CDR3 sequence: CASSLASLNTEAFF. The chain joins TRBV5-1 to TRBJ1-1. The CDR3 is made up of 14 amino acids. Germline lookup yields CDR1 SGHRS and CDR2 YFSETQ.